Reported below is one T cell receptor (beta chain). Its antigen remains unknown. One junction end does not reproduce the germline sequence, and a read error may be involved. These data originate in a study of OX40 agonist ivuxolimab in advanced cancers. Findings and caveats of the study: Circulating CD4+ and CD8+ T cells showed clonal expansion by week 6 at 0.1 to 3.0 mg/kg.

TCRdb keeps only in-frame clones here, not all; method: immunoSEQ multiplex PCR. The table lists about 18,000 clones, 65% to 90% of them singletons. Germline-derived CDR1 and CDR2 are SEHNR and FQNEAQ (reference sequence). The CDR3 has 13 residues. The V gene is TRBV7-9, the J gene TRBJ2-2; D perhaps matches TRBD2 (5 bases). This TCR was sampled from an adult with an advanced solid tumor such as melanoma, head and neck, liver or kidney cancer. Here the sequenced sample was CD4+ or CD8+ T cells sorted from blood, taken in a trial of the OX40 agonist ivuxolimab. The chain's CDR3 is CASSASPRLEVFF. CDR3 nucleotide sequence: TGTGCCAGCAGCGCATCACCCCGGCTGGAGGTGTTTTTT.